Listed here is a single T cell receptor beta chain. The entry originates in a study of technical replicates of blood from a few donors. Produced via immunoSEQ multiplex PCR; TCRdb's table is partial and in-frame only. There are about 81,000 clones in the sample; approximately 75% occur only once, and around 3.9% lies in the top ten. The CDR3 runs 15 residues. The J segment lost 7 bases and the V segment lost 10 bases, leaving 15 bases of the junction unmatched. Germline lookup yields CDR1 WSHSY and CDR2 SAAADI. The sequencing input was PBMCs. The V and J genes are TRBV10-2 and TRBJ2-1, with 8 bases lining up with TRBD1. The receptor was isolated from a human donor in good health. Some clones in this sample may be carry-over from other donors' samples. CDR3 nucleotides: TGCGCCACCACCACCGGGACAGGTCCCCCTAATGAGCAGTTCTTC. The encoded protein is CATTTGTGPPNEQFF.